These T cell receptor beta chains were read from a single sample in a study of beta chain features in type 1 diabetes. Sequencing used immunoSEQ multiplex PCR; TCRdb keeps in-frame clones, though not all of them. The sample lists around 250,000 clones, roughly 22% occurring once. Sequences were obtained from naive CD4+ T cells from blood. These receptors were collected from a woman aged 40 to 49 with type 1 diabetes. The CDR3 runs from the conserved cysteine through the conserved F or W.

V gene	CDR3 length	CDR3 protein
TRBV7-2	16	CASSFPYTSGAYEQYF
TRBV5-4	16	CASSSGLAGGQETQYF
TRBV9	16	CASSVGASGSTDTQYF
TRBV29-1	15	CSVGGTSASTDTQYF
TRBV6-6	15	CASRPVLQLNSPLHF
TRBV6-6	14	CASSFLAGGNEQFF
TRBV4-2	16	CASSQDLVLAGGDEHF
TRBV28	13	CASMNRDTYEQYF
TRBV19	16	CASSKAGGVLNYGYTF
TRBV28	15	CASPSPTGPNTEAFF
TRBV11-2	14	CASSFFGTGGEQYF
TRBV18	14	CASSPPHGQETQYF
TRBV5-1	14	CASSLPRSYNEQFF
TRBV18	16	CASSPPGQSFTDTQYF
TRBV5-6	19	CASSLLLAGGPTGANVLTF
TRBV15	13	CAIERSPRETQYF
TRBV6-6	13	CASSIIQGHEQYF
TRBV5-8	14	CASSVQGRDTEAFF
TRBV20-1	11	CSAARGTEAFF
TRBV7-2	16	CASTKGQGALNEKLFF
TRBV29-1	11	CSVEDRETQYF
TRBV30	14	CAWSPYQGGAEAFF
TRBV19	16	CASSIPGAGSKYEQYF
TRBV4-2	16	CASSQAGSRGADTQYF
TRBV7-9	15	CASSVAGHPYQPQHF
TRBV6-5	15	CASSRGEGLNTEAFF
TRBV27	13	CASQRQGAYEQYF
TRBV4-3	14	CASSQETGISPLHF
TRBV27	14	CASSNLGQGTEAFF
TRBV15	15	CATSRVRTSVETQYF
TRBV5-8	17	CASSLDTGYLGNQPQHF
TRBV27	16	CASSLSGTSGVNEQFF
TRBV7-9	14	CASRLKQGAGGYTF
TRBV4-2	14	CASSPIQGESPLHF
TRBV29-1	12	CSVGREDTEAFF
TRBV4-1	13	CASSQDGNYGYTF
TRBV11-1	12	CASSLQGETQYF
TRBV9	17	CASSPRDRPGSADTQYF
TRBV29-1	15	CSVVGSPGETYGYTF